Following are 21 T cell receptor beta chains from one sample sequenced in a study of blood T cell repertoires in COVID-19. Profiled with immunoSEQ multiplex PCR; TCRdb holds only in-frame clones, not every one. The sample consists of approximately 110,000 clones, roughly 71% of them appearing once. Sequenced input: peripheral blood. These receptors all come from an elderly man with acute or convalescent COVID-19.

The chain has TRBV11-3 and TRBJ2-1, with TRBD2 matching 11 bases. The germline CDR1 and CDR2 sequences are SGHNT and YENEEA. V was pared by 5 bases and J by 8 bases, with 8 bases of the junction left unmatched. The CDR3 spans 15 residues. The CDR3 sequence: CASSQRSSGRYEQFF. CDR3 sequence (DNA): TGTGCCAGCAGCCAAAGGTCTAGCGGGAGGTATGAGCAGTTCTTC.

This clone was seen just once. The genes are TRBV4-3 and TRBJ1-4, with 12 positions matching TRBD1. The CDR3 covers 17 residues. V lost 5 bases and J lost 0; bases outside the gene matches: 4. Germline lookup yields CDR1 LGHNA and CDR2 YSLEER. The CDR3 region has the DNA TGCGCCAGCAGCAAGGGACAGGGGGCGTCAACTAATGAAAAACTGTTTTTT. This encodes CASSKGQGASTNEKLFF.

This chain joins TRBV28 and TRBJ1-5, with a weak D call TRBD1 (6 bases). Germline CDR1 reads MDHEN; CDR2 reads SYDVKM. V shed 6 bases and J shed 6 bases, with 15 bases lying between them. CDR3 length: 14 amino acids. CDR3: CASSDRMAFQPQHF. In nucleotides, the CDR3 is TGTGCCAGCAGCGACAGGATGGCCTTTCAGCCCCAGCATTTT.

This chain joins TRBV5-4 and TRBJ2-7, with D uncertain. CDR1 is SGHNT, CDR2 YYREEE, per germline (reference sequence). The V end was cut by 5 bases, the J end by 6 bases, with 15 bases between. The CDR3 has 13 residues. DNA for the CDR3: TGTGCCAGCAGTGCCACTGCTAACGTCGAGCAGTACTTC. It is translated as CASSATANVEQYF. The whole variable domain, filled in from reference TRBV5-4 and TRBJ2-7, reads ETGVTQSPTHLIKTRGQQVTLRCSSQSGHNTVSWYQQALGQGPQFIFQYYREEENGRGNFPPRFSGLQFPNYSSELNVNALELDDSALYLCASSATANVEQYFGPGTRLTVT.

This clone is categorized as medium-sized. This chain links TRBV21-1 with TRBJ2-7; TRBD2 reflects the table's D call only, with no check against the DNA. TRBV21-1 is shown as a pseudogene. This CDR3 contains 17 residues. The CDR3 sequence: CASSKGGILPSTYEQYF. The CDR3 nucleotides are TGTGCCAGCAGCAAAGGCGGAATTTTACCTTCAACCTACGAGCAGTACTTC.

CDR3 in amino acids: CASSLSGPHTEAFF. CDR3 DNA sequence: TGTGCCAGCAGTCTAAGCGGCCCCCACACTGAAGCTTTCTTT. This chain uses TRBV2 with TRBJ1-1; D is uncertain. The CDR3 is made up of 14 amino acids. Trimming cost V 5 bases and J 3 bases, with 13 bases left between them. Germline-derived CDR1 and CDR2 are SNHLY and FYNNEI.

This clone was counted only a few times. This sequence joins TRBV28 and TRBJ1-2; 8 bases agree with TRBD1. V trimming: 8 bases; J trimming: 5 bases; junction bases outside the gene matches: 19. The germline V gene encodes CDR1 MDHEN and CDR2 SYDVKM. This CDR3 is built from 17 residues. The CDR3 sequence: CASVIDIAGGRGYGYTF. For the CDR3, the DNA is TGTGCCAGCGTTATAGATATTGCAGGGGGCCGGGGGTATGGCTACACCTTC.

The V gene is TRBV19, the J gene TRBJ2-1, with 7 bases fitting TRBD1. Trimming at V came to 8 bases and at J to 9 bases, leaving 10 bases not matched to a gene. The CDR3 loop spans 13 amino acids. The germline gives CDR1 LNHDA, CDR2 SQIVND (reference sequence). CDR3 in amino acids: CASSTTGLGEQFF. Written as DNA, the CDR3 is TGTGCCAGTTCGACGACAGGGCTGGGTGAGCAGTTCTTC.

The CDR3 nucleotides are TGTGCCAGCAGCCAAGATACCCCTCGTGGGAGCGGGAGAGCGAATGAGCAGTTCTTC. Protein product: CASSQDTPRGSGRANEQFF. The rearrangement joins TRBV3-1 (or the pseudogene TRBV3-2) to TRBJ2-1, with 8 nucleotides matching TRBD2. The CDR3 has 19 amino acids. The V gene's germline CDR1 is LGHDT and CDR2 YNNKEL (reference sequence). V lost 0 bases and J lost 7; bases outside the gene matches: 17.

The chain couples TRBV14 to TRBJ2-3; D remains ambiguous. The germline V and J ends were trimmed by 8 bases and 8 bases, with 11 bases remaining between them. The germline V gene encodes CDR1 SGHDN and CDR2 FVKESK. CDR3 size: 11 residues. The CDR3 reads CASRGVSTQYF. The CDR3, as DNA: TGTGCCAGCCGAGGCGTGAGTACGCAGTATTTT.

The chain uses TRBV28 and TRBJ1-2, with TRBD1 matching 9 bases. The CDR3 has 14 residues. V lost 5 bases to trimming and J lost 4 bases; unmatched junction nucleotides: 5. Germline values: CDR1 MDHEN, CDR2 SYDVKM. In nucleotides, the CDR3 is TGTGCCAGCAGTAGGGGACAGGGTTCCTATGGCTACACCTTC. This encodes CASSRGQGSYGYTF.

The rearrangement uses TRBV11-2 and TRBJ2-5; D is undetermined. There are 16 residues in the CDR3. The germline gives CDR1 SGHAT, CDR2 FQNNGV. V gave up 5 bases and J gave up 7 bases, with 23 bases separating them. The CDR3 bases are TGTGCCAGCAGCCCCTCAGGTCGTTTCGCCCCAGGGACCCAGTACTTC. Protein: CASSPSGRFAPGTQYF.

This rearrangement joins TRBV7-9 to TRBJ2-1, with 9 bases that match TRBD2. CDR3 length: 14 residues. In germline, CDR1 is SEHNR, CDR2 FQNEAQ (reference sequence). J gave up 8 bases and V 5 bases, and 7 bases lay outside the gene matches. DNA for the CDR3: TGTGCCAGCAGCATTAGCGGGAGCTTCTATGAGCAGTTCTTC. This codes for CASSISGSFYEQFF.

This clone was seen more than once but under ten times. This rearrangement joins TRBV28 to TRBJ1-1; 11 bases are a match to TRBD1. Germline values: CDR1 MDHEN, CDR2 SYDVKM. The V segment lost 7 bases and the J segment 4 bases; nucleotides outside the gene matches: 5. The CDR3 totals 14 residues. CDR3 in DNA: TGTGCCAGCATGTCAGGACAGGGGGCCACTGAAGCTTTCTTT. It is translated as CASMSGQGATEAFF.

The chain links TRBV7-2 to TRBJ2-7, with D tentatively TRBD2 (7 bases). The CDR3 has 15 residues. Germline CDR1 reads SGHTA; CDR2 reads FQGNSA. Trimming pared 6 bases from V and 2 bases from J, leaving 17 bases between. CDR3 coding DNA: TGTGCCAGCAGGTACCCCGAGGGGGGGACCTACGAGCAGTACTTC. It translates to CASRYPEGGTYEQYF. The variable domain in full, with the rest retrieved from reference TRBV7-2 and TRBJ2-7, is GAGVSQSPSNKVTEKGKDVELRCDPISGHTALYWYRQSLGQGLEFLIYFQGNSAPDKSGLPSDRFSAERTGGSVSTLTIQRTQQEDSAVYLCASRYPEGGTYEQYFGPGTRLTVT.

This clone was detected ten times or more. V usage is TRBV29-1 and J usage is TRBJ2-7, with D perhaps matching TRBD2 (6 bases). CDR1 is SQVTM, CDR2 ANQGSEA, per germline. Trimming shortened V by 5 bases and J by 9 bases, and 26 bases separated the two germline ends. This CDR3 is 15 amino acids long. CDR3 protein: CSVLGGTDPLFGQYF. The CDR3 DNA reads as TGCAGCGTTCTCGGAGGGACGGACCCTCTATTTGGGCAGTACTTC.

The rearrangement joins TRBV6-2 or TRBV6-3 to TRBJ2-1; 7 bases fit TRBD2. V lost 5 bases, J lost 7 bases, and 11 bases stayed unmatched. Germline-derived CDR1 and CDR2 are MNHEY and SVGEGT. CDR3 size: 15 residues. The CDR3 DNA is TGTGCCAGCAGTAAGGGACTAACAAGCCCTAATGAGCAGTTCTTC. This translates into CASSKGLTSPNEQFF.

The V call is TRBV3-1 (or the pseudogene TRBV3-2), the J call TRBJ1-1, with 8 bases fitting TRBD1. The germline CDR1 and CDR2 sequences are LGHDT and YNNKEL (reference sequence). Trimming removed 4 bases from V and 0 bases from J; junction bases left unmatched: 4. The CDR3 extends over 15 amino acids. The CDR3 spells CASSPTGGLNTEAFF. The DNA for the CDR3 is TGTGCCAGCAGCCCTACAGGGGGTTTGAACACTGAAGCTTTCTTT.

This clone showed up many times. This chain links TRBV11-3 with TRBJ2-5; possibly TRBD2 for D (6 bases). This CDR3 region has 17 residues. V gave up 1 base and J gave up 1 base, with 16 bases separating them. Germline CDR1 SGHNT, CDR2 YENEEA. CDR3 in DNA: TGTGCCAGCAGCTTAGGCAGGAGTAGCGGTACCCAAGAGACCCAGTACTTC. It is translated as CASSLGRSSGTQETQYF.

The rearrangement uses TRBV10-2 and TRBJ2-2; maybe TRBD2 (6 bases). Trimming cost V 6 bases and J 7 bases, with 12 bases left between them. The CDR3 length is 13 residues. The germline gives CDR1 WSHSY, CDR2 SAAADI. This CDR3 reads CASRDYLFGELFF. The CDR3 coding sequence is TGCGCCAGCAGGGACTACTTGTTCGGGGAGCTGTTTTTT.

This clone was seen a handful of times. This sequence joins TRBV6-5 and TRBJ1-2, with D unresolved. Trimming removed 8 bases at V and 0 bases at J, with 16 bases between. CDR1 is MNHEY and CDR2 is SVGAGI in the germline V gene. This CDR3 spans 15 amino acids. CDR3 residues: CASCLNSVANYGYTF. CDR3 coding DNA: TGTGCCAGCTGTCTAAACAGTGTGGCTAACTATGGCTACACCTTC.